One sample yielded the 4 T cell receptor beta chains listed below, sequenced in a study of T cell clonality in common variable immunodeficiency. Libraries were prepared by immunoSEQ multiplex PCR; TCRdb keeps only in-frame clonotypes and omits some of them. The sample has 35,000 to 55,000 clones, none seen only once. The sample was peripheral blood mononuclear cells. These receptors were collected from a person aged 18 to 75 in good health.

A few counts support this clone. The missing CDR3 end, 3 residues past where the read stops, is filled in from the germline J gene. This chain connects TRBV2 to TRBJ2-7; 9 bases are a match to TRBD1. The germline V gene has CDR1 SNHLY and CDR2 FYNNEI. This CDR3 has 14 amino acids. The V gene end was trimmed by 6 bases and the J gene end by 6 bases; junction bases not matched to a gene: 9. CDR3 DNA (partial): TGTGCCAGCAGGGGACAGGGCGTGATAGGCGAG. Amino acid sequence: CASRGQGVIGE. The CDR3 in full is CASRGQGVIGEQYF. Full variable domain (rest looked up from reference TRBV2 and TRBJ2-7): EPEVTQTPSHQVTQMGQEVILRCVPISNHLYFYWYRQILGQKVEFLVSFYNNEISEKSEIFDDQFSVERPDGSNFTLKIRSTKLEDSAMYFCASRGQGVIGEQYFGPGTRLTVT.

This clone occurred many times. The observed sequence ends 3 residues before the CDR3 terminus, with the missing tail filled in from the germline J gene. The chain is built from TRBV20-1 and TRBJ1-5; TRBD1 might be the D (5 bases). Germline V gene data show CDR1 as DFQATT and CDR2 as SNEGSKA (reference sequence). The CDR3 has 14 residues. The ends were cut back, 6 bases at V and 2 bases at J, with 14 bases in the middle. The DNA read from the CDR3 is TGCAGTGCCACAAAGGTAGGGGGCAATCAGCCC. Translated: CSATKVGGNQP. The whole CDR3 protein reads CSATKVGGNQPQHF.

In this sample, this clone turned up many times. The read falls 3 residues short of the CDR3 end, and the missing part is taken from the germline J gene. The chain combines TRBV20-1 with TRBJ2-7; D not certain. V was trimmed by 2 bases and J by 3 bases, leaving 5 bases between them. Germline CDR1 is DFQATT and CDR2 is SNEGSKA (reference sequence). The CDR3 has 11 residues. The part of the CDR3 DNA that was read is TGCAGTGCTAGACCAGTCTACGAG. Protein sequence: CSARPVYE. Given in full, the CDR3 is CSARPVYEQYF.

Ten or more counts support this clone. The CDR3 extends 3 residues past the end of the read, so its final part is completed from the germline J gene. The rearrangement joins TRBV18 to TRBJ1-4, with 7 bases that match TRBD1. The CDR3 sequence is 16 residues long. Germline-derived CDR1 and CDR2 are KGHSH and LQKENI. Losses at the gene ends were 0 bases for V and 3 bases for J; bases not matched to a gene: 4. The CDR3 DNA, read in part, is TGTGCCAGCTCACCACCAGGGGGCTTGTCTAATGAAAAA. This sequence encodes CASSPPGGLSNEK. From start to end, the CDR3 is CASSPPGGLSNEKLFF.